The 2 T cell receptor beta chains given below trace back to one sample, sequenced in a study of response to subunit inactivated influenza vaccine. MiXCR, applied by TCRdb to the RT-PCR reads, yields one record per CDR3 protein. The sample includes approximately 530,000 distinct CDR3 sequences, under 15% of them seen just once. The material sequenced was PBMCs from blood, taken roughly 45 days after vaccination. These receptors were taken from a man aged 50 to 60 who received an inactivated influenza vaccine.

This clonotype was observed a handful of times. The V and J genes are TRBV6-2 or TRBV6-3 and TRBJ2-3, with 7 nucleotides matching TRBD2. The germline CDR1 and CDR2 sequences are MNHEY and SVGEGT. CDR3 size: 15 residues. The V gene end was trimmed by 6 bases and the J gene end by 2 bases; junction bases not matched to a gene: 8. CDR3 coding DNA: TGTGCCAGCAGGAAGGCTAGCGGACCCACAGATACGCAGTATTTT. Translating gives CASRKASGPTDTQYF.

In its sample, this clonotype was seen a few times. The V and J genes are TRBV28 and TRBJ1-1; maybe TRBD1 (5 bases). CDR1 is MDHEN, CDR2 SYDVKM, per germline. The CDR3 runs 14 residues. Trimming removed 3 bases at V and 5 bases at J, with 13 bases between. The CDR3 bases are TGTGCCAGCAGTTTGGGGCCCTCTGGGACTGAAGCTTTCTTT. Residues: CASSLGPSGTEAFF.